These 14 T cell receptor beta chains originate from one sample sequenced in a study of shared clonotypes between healthy human individuals. Here immunoSEQ multiplex PCR was the method, and the copy in TCRdb shows in-frame clones only, minus some. Here the sample spans approximately 500,000 clones, more than 65% being singletons. The sample comprised PBMCs. These receptors originate from a woman aged 40-49 years in good health. Some clones in this sample may be carry-over from other donors' samples.

The chain is built from TRBV7-9 and TRBJ2-7; D is perhaps TRBD2 (5 bases). Between the trimmed V and J ends, which lost 4 bases and 2 bases, there was a span of 15 bases. Germline V gene data show CDR1 as SEHNR and CDR2 as FQNEAQ (reference sequence). This CDR3 spans 15 amino acids. CDR3 sequence reads: CASSYGSGETYEQYF. The CDR3 coding sequence is TGTGCCAGCAGCTACGGAAGCGGCGAAACCTACGAGCAGTACTTC.

Here the CDR3 reads CASSHRDRAYEQYF. DNA for the CDR3: TGTGCCAGCAGCCACCGGGACAGGGCCTACGAGCAGTACTTC. V is TRBV7-9 and J is TRBJ2-7; 9 bases match TRBD1. Germline trimming cut 5 bases from V and 2 bases from J; bases unmatched to any gene: 4. The CDR3 extends over 14 amino acids. Germline loops: CDR1 SEHNR, CDR2 FQNEAQ (reference sequence). Combining the CDR3 with reference TRBV7-9 and TRBJ2-7 gives the whole variable domain DTGVSQNPRHKITKRGQNVTFRCDPISEHNRLYWYRQTLGQGPEFLTYFQNEAQLEKSRLLSDRFSAERPKGSFSTLEIQRTEQGDSAMYLCASSHRDRAYEQYFGPGTRLTVT.

The rearrangement joins TRBV6-1 to TRBJ2-3; 14 positions match TRBD2. This CDR3 contains 15 residues. Germline CDR1 MNHNS, CDR2 SASEGT. V gave up 6 bases and J gave up 5 bases; unmatched junction bases: 4. The CDR3 reads CASRPGLAGVDTQYF. CDR3 bases: TGTGCCAGCAGGCCGGGACTAGCGGGAGTAGATACGCAGTATTTT.

The rearrangement joins TRBV4-3 to TRBJ2-3; D call uncertain. With 0 bases removed from V and 2 bases from J, the gap between germline ends came to 9 bases. Germline CDR1 is LGHNA and CDR2 is YSLEER. The CDR3 contains 15 residues. In DNA, the CDR3 is TGCGCCAGCAGCCAAGATTTCAGATACACAGATACGCAGTATTTT. Its translation: CASSQDFRYTDTQYF.

This clone was observed at least ten times. The chain couples TRBV4-2 to TRBJ2-5; 11 bases align to TRBD2. The CDR3 runs to 16 residues. The trim removed 1 base at V and 2 bases at J, leaving 3 bases unmatched. Germline V lookup: CDR1 LGHNA, CDR2 YNFKEQ. The CDR3 bases are TGTGCCAGCAGCCAAGGGACTAGCGGGCCTCAAGAGACCCAGTACTTC. It encodes CASSQGTSGPQETQYF.

The chain joins TRBV7-2 to TRBJ2-3, with TRBD2 identical over 11 bases. CDR1 and CDR2 (germline): SGHTA, FQGNSA. The J segment lost 8 bases and the V segment lost 1 base, leaving 8 bases of the junction unmatched. The CDR3 consists of 16 residues. The CDR3 here is CASSLGWGLAGGTQYF. CDR3 nucleotide sequence: TGTGCCAGCAGCTTAGGCTGGGGGCTAGCGGGAGGTACGCAGTATTTT.

The V call is TRBV5-4, the J call TRBJ1-5; D may be TRBD1 (5 bases). V was trimmed by 0 bases and J by 6 bases, leaving 10 bases between them. This CDR3 is 14 amino acids long. Germline V lookup: CDR1 SGHNT, CDR2 YYREEE (reference sequence). The CDR3 sequence: CASSLAGSGQPQHF. CDR3 DNA sequence: TGTGCCAGCAGCTTGGCAGGGAGCGGTCAGCCCCAGCATTTT.

The chain links TRBV2 to TRBJ1-4, with D maybe TRBD1 (5 bases). Trimming cost V 1 base and J 13 bases, with 13 bases left between them. The CDR3 covers 13 residues. CDR1 SNHLY and CDR2 FYNNEI come from the germline V gene. As DNA, the CDR3 is TGTGCCAGCAGTGAAGAGGTGGAGGGGCGACTGTTTTTT. It is translated as CASSEEVEGRLFF.

The chain is built from TRBV6-6 and TRBJ1-2; D is unclear. Germline V CDR1 and CDR2: MNHNY, SVGAGI (reference sequence). Trimming cost V 7 bases and J 6 bases, with 18 bases left between them. The CDR3 is 14 amino acids. The CDR3 region is CASTPHWAQDGYTF. In DNA, the CDR3 is TGTGCCAGCACCCCTCACTGGGCCCAGGATGGCTACACCTTC.

This clone was counted once. This chain uses TRBV5-1 with TRBJ2-3; D ambiguous. This CDR3 has 14 residues. Looked up from germline, CDR1 is SGHRS and CDR2 is YFSETQ. Trimming stripped 0 bases from V and 0 bases from J, with 5 bases between. The CDR3 spells CASSLDVSTDTQYF. The DNA of the CDR3 is TGCGCCAGCAGCTTGGATGTCAGCACAGATACGCAGTATTTT.

The chain combines TRBV2 with TRBJ2-7; TRBD2 matches at 10 bases. CDR1 is SNHLY, CDR2 FYNNEI, per germline. The CDR3 is 14 amino acids. With V trimmed by 8 bases and J by 1 base, 5 bases remained unmatched. For the CDR3, the DNA is TGTGCCAGCCAACCGACTAGCGGGTCCTACGAGCAGTACTTC. It codes for CASQPTSGSYEQYF.

The chain couples TRBV7-2 to TRBJ2-7, with 7 bases lining up with TRBD1. The ends lost 5 bases at V and 2 bases at J; junction bases unmatched: 6. CDR1 is SGHTA, CDR2 FQGNSA, per germline. There are 14 residues in the CDR3. The CDR3 loop is CASSPRQGPYEQYF. The CDR3 nucleotides read TGTGCCAGCAGCCCCCGACAGGGCCCCTACGAGCAGTACTTC.

CDR3 loop: CASSLLENTEAFF. The CDR3 nucleotides read TGTGCCAGCAGCTTACTGGAGAACACTGAAGCTTTCTTT. The J gene is TRBJ1-1, the V gene TRBV7-3, with D uncertain. Germline assignment: CDR1 SGHTA and CDR2 FQGTGA. This CDR3 contains 13 residues. V lost 2 bases, J lost 1 base, and 5 bases lay in between.

This chain uses TRBV7-8 with TRBJ2-5; D ambiguous. The CDR3 length is 11 residues. CDR1 and CDR2 from the germline V gene are SGHVS and FQNEAQ. Trimming pared 3 bases from V and 4 bases from J, leaving 3 bases between. CDR3 DNA: TGTGCCAGCAGCTTTGGAGAGACCCAGTACTTC. This encodes CASSFGETQYF.